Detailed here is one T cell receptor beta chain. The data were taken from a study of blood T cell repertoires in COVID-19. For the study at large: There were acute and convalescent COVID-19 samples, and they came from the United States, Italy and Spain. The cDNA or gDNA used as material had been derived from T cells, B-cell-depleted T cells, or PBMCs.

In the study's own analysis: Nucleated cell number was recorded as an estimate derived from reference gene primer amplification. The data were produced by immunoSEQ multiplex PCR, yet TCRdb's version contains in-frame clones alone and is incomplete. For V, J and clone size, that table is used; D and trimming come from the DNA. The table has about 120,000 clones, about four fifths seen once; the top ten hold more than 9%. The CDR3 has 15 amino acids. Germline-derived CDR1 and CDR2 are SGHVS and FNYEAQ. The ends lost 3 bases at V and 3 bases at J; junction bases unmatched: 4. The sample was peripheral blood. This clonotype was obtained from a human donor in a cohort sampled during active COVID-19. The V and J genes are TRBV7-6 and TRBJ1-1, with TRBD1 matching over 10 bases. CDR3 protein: CASSLRQGADTEAFF. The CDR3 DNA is TGTGCCAGCAGCTTGAGACAGGGGGCAGACACTGAAGCTTTCTTT.